This T cell receptor beta chain was identified in a study of T cell responses to AZD1222 COVID-19 vaccine. Study-wide points: Baseline seropositivity characterized only a handful of AZD1222 recipients. Clonal diversity was possibly underestimated, and white British individuals and females predominated among donors.

Turning to this clone: What it binds is not known.

CDR3 length equals 15 residues. CDR1 SGHRS and CDR2 YFSETQ come from the germline V gene. J was trimmed by 4 bases and V by 4 bases; bases with no gene match: 10. Sequencing was performed with immunoSEQ multiplex PCR; in TCRdb, only in-frame clones are kept and a portion is missing. The sample carries 150,000 to 200,000 clones, more than 90% recorded once. The chain combines TRBV5-1 with TRBJ1-1, with 7 bases that match TRBD1. Sample: peripheral blood, taken 28 days after the second dose of the MenACWY control vaccine. This receptor was identified in an adult who received the MenACWY meningococcal vaccine as a control. The CDR3 nucleotides are TGCGCCAGCAGCGTTAAAACAGGGGTCGGCACTGAAGCTTTCTTT. Protein product: CASSVKTGVGTEAFF.